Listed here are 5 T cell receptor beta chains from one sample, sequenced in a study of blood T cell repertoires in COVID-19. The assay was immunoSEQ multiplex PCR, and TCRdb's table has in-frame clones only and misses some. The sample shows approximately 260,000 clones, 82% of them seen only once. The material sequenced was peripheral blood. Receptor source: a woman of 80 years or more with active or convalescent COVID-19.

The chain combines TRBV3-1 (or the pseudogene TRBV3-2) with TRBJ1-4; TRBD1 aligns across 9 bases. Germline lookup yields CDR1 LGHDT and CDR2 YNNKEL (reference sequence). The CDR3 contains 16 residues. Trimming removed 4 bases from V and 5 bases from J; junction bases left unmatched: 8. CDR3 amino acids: CASSLIGTGWNEKLFF. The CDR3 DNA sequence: TGTGCCAGCAGCCTGATCGGGACAGGGTGGAATGAAAAACTGTTTTTT.

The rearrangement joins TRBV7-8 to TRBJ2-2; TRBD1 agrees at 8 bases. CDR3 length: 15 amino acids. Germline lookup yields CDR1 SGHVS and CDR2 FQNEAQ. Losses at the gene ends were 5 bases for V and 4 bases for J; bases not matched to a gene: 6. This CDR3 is CASSPNRGSTGELFF. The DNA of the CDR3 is TGTGCCAGCAGCCCAAACAGGGGGTCCACCGGGGAGCTGTTTTTT.

The CDR3 here is CASSIALTDGYTF. CDR3 DNA: TGTGCCAGTAGTATAGCGTTGACAGACGGCTACACCTTC. This chain joins TRBV19 and TRBJ1-2, with a tentative D call TRBD1 (5 bases). The CDR3 sequence is 13 residues long. The germline V gene has CDR1 LNHDA and CDR2 SQIVND (reference sequence). V lost 1 base and J 8 bases, leaving 11 bases between the germline ends.

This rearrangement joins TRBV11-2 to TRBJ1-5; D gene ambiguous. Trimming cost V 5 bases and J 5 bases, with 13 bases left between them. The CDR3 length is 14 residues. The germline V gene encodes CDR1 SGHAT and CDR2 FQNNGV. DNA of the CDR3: TGTGCCAGCAGCCCGGGATCTCGGGATCAGCCCCAGCATTTT. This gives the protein CASSPGSRDQPQHF.

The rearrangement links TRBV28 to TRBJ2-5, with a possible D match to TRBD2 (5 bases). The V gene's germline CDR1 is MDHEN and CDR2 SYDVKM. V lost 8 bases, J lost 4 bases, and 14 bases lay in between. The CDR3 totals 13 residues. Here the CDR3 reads CASGRLARETQYF. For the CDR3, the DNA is TGTGCCAGCGGCCGGCTAGCCCGAGAGACCCAGTACTTC.